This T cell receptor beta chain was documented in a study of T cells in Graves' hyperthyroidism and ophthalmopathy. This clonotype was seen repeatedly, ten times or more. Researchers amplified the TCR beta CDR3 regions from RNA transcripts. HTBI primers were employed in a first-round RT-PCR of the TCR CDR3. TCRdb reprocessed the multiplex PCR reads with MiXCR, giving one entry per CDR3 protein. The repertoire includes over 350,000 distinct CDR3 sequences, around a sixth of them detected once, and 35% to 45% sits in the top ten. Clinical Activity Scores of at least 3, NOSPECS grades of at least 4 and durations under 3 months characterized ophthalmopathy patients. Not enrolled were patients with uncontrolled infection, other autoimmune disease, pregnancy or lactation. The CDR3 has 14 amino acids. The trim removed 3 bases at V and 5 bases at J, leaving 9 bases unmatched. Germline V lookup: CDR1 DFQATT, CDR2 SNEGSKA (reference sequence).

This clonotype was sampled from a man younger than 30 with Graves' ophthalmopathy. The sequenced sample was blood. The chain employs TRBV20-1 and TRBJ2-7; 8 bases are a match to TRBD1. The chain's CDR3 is CSARVVTGVDEQYF. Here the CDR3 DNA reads TGCAGTGCTAGGGTGGTGACAGGGGTGGACGAGCAGTACTTC.